The T cell receptor beta chain described here comes from a study of blood T cell repertoires in COVID-19. Study overall: Samples of COVID-19 (acute and convalescent) were obtained from the United States, Italy and Spain. PBMCs, B-cell-depleted T cells, or T cells were the source of the cDNA or gDNA that made up the material.

Clones were sequenced by immunoSEQ multiplex PCR, and TCRdb holds only the in-frame ones, with some missing. The sample records fewer than 300,000 clones, 65% to 90% being singletons. Participant-reported clinical history was the basis for cohort assignment. Cohort 3 donors counted as recovered after two negative PCRs, clearance, or resolved symptoms. This clonotype originated in a man younger than 35 who had recovered from COVID-19. The specimen sequenced was PBMCs or T cells enriched from blood (not recorded which).

CDR3 region: CAISQQGEETQYF. CDR3 nucleotides: TGTGCCATCAGCCAACAGGGGGAAGAGACCCAGTACTTC. The V and J genes are TRBV10-3 and TRBJ2-5; TRBD1 aligns across 8 bases. The CDR3 covers 13 residues. CDR1 and CDR2 (germline): ENHRY, SYGVKD. The trim removed 6 bases at V and 3 bases at J, leaving 3 bases unmatched.